The 28 T cell receptor beta chains in this list originate from one sample, sequenced in a study of blood T cell repertoires in COVID-19 (TCRdb year 2020). Library creation used the immunoSEQ multiplex PCR assay. The table comes from immuneACCESS by way of TCRdb, which keeps in-frame sequences with V and J called. Part of the clones is missing from these tables; in studies checked, under half for an unresolved V gene and the rest for unknown reasons. The sample yields 210,000 or so clones; 70% to 90% were counted once. Of the sample, 6.5% to 9% is held by the ten largest clones. The sequenced sample was PBMCs or T cells enriched from blood (not recorded which). These receptors were taken from a woman between 35 and 50 years old with acute COVID-19.

The chain recombines TRBV9 with TRBJ1-2; 7 positions match TRBD1. From germline, CDR1 is SGDLS and CDR2 YYNGEE. This CDR3 has 16 residues. J was trimmed by 5 bases and V by 4 bases; bases with no gene match: 14. The CDR3 is CASSRNPSGGRYGYTF. CDR3 sequence (DNA): TGTGCCAGCAGCCGTAATCCCTCAGGGGGAAGGTATGGCTACACCTTC.

V is TRBV5-1 and J is TRBJ2-2, with 9 bases aligning to TRBD1. This CDR3 has 15 amino acids. Per the germline V gene, CDR1 is SGHRS and CDR2 is YFSETQ. The V gene end was trimmed by 0 bases and the J gene end by 5 bases; junction bases not matched to a gene: 2. In DNA form, the CDR3 reads TGCGCCAGCAGCTTGGATGGACAGGGGACCGGGGAGCTGTTTTTT. Residues: CASSLDGQGTGELFF.

The chain carries TRBV18 and TRBJ1-5; unclear D gene. There are 11 residues in the CDR3. V lost 6 bases and J lost 3, with 3 bases in between. CDR1 is KGHSH and CDR2 is LQKENI in the germline V gene. Here the CDR3 DNA reads TGTGCCAGCTCCAACAATCAGCCCCAGCATTTT. This codes for CASSNNQPQHF.

The CDR3: CASSFGTENEKLFF. In DNA, the CDR3 is TGCGCCAGCAGCTTCGGGACAGAGAATGAAAAACTGTTTTTT. The genes are TRBV5-1 and TRBJ1-4; the match to TRBD1 covers 7 bases. Germline V gene lookup returns CDR1 SGHRS and CDR2 YFSETQ. This CDR3 has 14 residues. Trimming at V came to 2 bases and at J to 5 bases, leaving 3 bases not matched to a gene.

The chain combines TRBV2 with TRBJ1-3; 9 bases match TRBD1. V shed 7 bases, J shed 4 bases, and the junction held 2 bases outside the gene matches. The V gene's germline CDR1 is SNHLY and CDR2 FYNNEI. CDR3 size: 13 residues. CDR3 nucleotide sequence: TGTGCCAGCAAAGACAGGGGGGGAAACACCATATATTTT. It specifies CASKDRGGNTIYF.

The chain recombines TRBV30 with TRBJ2-7; 7 bases match TRBD2. Looked up from germline, CDR1 is GTSNPN and CDR2 is SVGIG (reference sequence). V lost 3 bases and J lost 7; bases outside the gene matches: 9. This CDR3 region has 13 residues. DNA of the CDR3: TGTGCCTGGAGCCCCGGGGGGTCTGGGGAGCAGTACTTC. It specifies CAWSPGGSGEQYF.

The chain joins TRBV19 to TRBJ2-7; maybe TRBD1 (5 bases). The CDR3 is 13 residues long. Trimming pared 3 bases from V and 9 bases from J, leaving 15 bases between. CDR1 is LNHDA and CDR2 is SQIVND in the germline V gene (reference sequence). As DNA, the CDR3 is TGTGCCAGTAGTATGACAGTTCCCTCCGGGCAGTACTTC. This translates into CASSMTVPSGQYF.

The rearrangement links TRBV20-1 to TRBJ1-1; D call uncertain. This CDR3 has 11 residues. Germline V lookup: CDR1 DFQATT, CDR2 SNEGSKA (reference sequence). CDR3 region: CSEVKNTEAFF. In nucleotides, the CDR3 is TGCAGCGAGGTGAAGAACACTGAAGCTTTCTTT.

The J gene is TRBJ2-7, the V gene TRBV19, with 9 bases that match TRBD1. V lost 5 bases, J lost 3 bases, and 8 bases stayed unmatched. The germline V gene encodes CDR1 LNHDA and CDR2 SQIVND (reference sequence). CDR3 length: 15 amino acids. The CDR3 spells CASSGTGTGLYEQYF. CDR3 sequence (DNA): TGTGCCAGTAGTGGGACCGGGACAGGGCTCTACGAGCAGTACTTC.

The chain has TRBV5-4 and TRBJ2-5; 9 bases are a match to TRBD1. CDR3 length: 15 residues. Germline V lookup: CDR1 SGHNT, CDR2 YYREEE (reference sequence). V shed 4 bases and J 5 bases; nucleotides not matched to a gene: 9. CDR3 sequence: CASSVTGGRGETQYF. Written as DNA, the CDR3 is TGTGCCAGCAGCGTGACAGGGGGGCGTGGCGAGACCCAGTACTTC.

V usage is TRBV3-1 (or the pseudogene TRBV3-2) and J usage is TRBJ1-6; no reliable D call. Looked up from germline, CDR1 is LGHDT and CDR2 is YNNKEL (reference sequence). Trimming removed 0 bases from V and 9 bases from J, with 9 bases in between. The CDR3 sequence is 14 residues long. The DNA of the CDR3 is TGTGCCAGCAGCCAAGACAGTGTTGGTTCACCCCTCCACTTT. Translating gives CASSQDSVGSPLHF.

This sequence joins TRBV19 and TRBJ1-5, with D hard to call. The V gene's germline CDR1 is LNHDA and CDR2 SQIVND (reference sequence). Trimming took off 6 bases at V and 1 base at J, with 16 bases between the two ends. CDR3 size: 16 residues. The DNA for the CDR3 is TGTGCCAGTAGACCCCTGGCGGGCTGGAGCAATCAGCCCCAGCATTTT. Protein sequence: CASRPLAGWSNQPQHF.

The V gene is TRBV5-1, the J gene TRBJ1-1; TRBD1 agrees at 11 bases. The V and J ends lost 5 bases and 4 bases, in that order; junction bases with no gene match: 4. Germline V CDR1 and CDR2: SGHRS, YFSETQ. The CDR3 sequence is 14 residues long. The chain's CDR3 is CASRTGTGGTEAFF. The CDR3, as DNA: TGCGCCAGCAGAACCGGGACAGGGGGCACTGAAGCTTTCTTT.

The V call is TRBV28, the J call TRBJ1-2; the match to TRBD1 covers 7 bases. The CDR3 is 19 amino acids. Trimming cost V 2 bases and J 0 bases; bases outside gene matches: 15. CDR1 is MDHEN and CDR2 is SYDVKM in the germline V gene. CDR3 sequence: CASSLTLTGRNGANYGYTF. DNA of the CDR3: TGTGCCAGCAGTTTAACTCTGACAGGGAGAAACGGGGCTAACTATGGCTACACCTTC.

The chain uses TRBV7-9 and TRBJ1-1, with TRBD1 matching over 7 bases. Germline CDR1 and CDR2: SEHNR and FQNEAQ (reference sequence). The CDR3 totals 14 residues. Trimming took 4 bases from V and 5 from J; bases not matched to a gene: 7. The CDR3 spells CASSSRGPGTEAFF. CDR3 DNA: TGTGCCAGCAGCTCAAGGGGGCCGGGGACTGAAGCTTTCTTT.

This clone was recorded at least ten times. The rearrangement links TRBV19 to TRBJ2-5; 10 bases are a match to TRBD2. With 4 bases clipped from V and 3 bases from J, the junction kept 2 bases outside the gene matches. Germline CDR1 reads LNHDA; CDR2 reads SQIVND (reference sequence). This CDR3 has 14 residues. The CDR3 DNA reads TGTGCCAGTAGTAGCGGACTAGCGGAAGAGACCCAGTACTTC. Translating it yields CASSSGLAEETQYF.

The J gene is TRBJ2-5, the V gene TRBV6-2 or TRBV6-3; 8 nucleotides line up with TRBD2. The CDR3 totals 18 residues. Germline V gene lookup returns CDR1 MNHEY and CDR2 SVGEGT. Unmatched junction bases numbered 20, after V lost 6 bases and J lost 5 bases. CDR3 in amino acids: CASSPAGVFGLTGETQYF. The CDR3 nucleotides read TGTGCCAGCAGCCCAGCGGGAGTTTTTGGTCTAACCGGCGAGACCCAGTACTTC.

The V gene is TRBV7-3, the J gene TRBJ1-1; D gene unclear. Germline CDR1 is SGHTA and CDR2 is FQGTGA. Trimming cost V 5 bases and J 10 bases, with 20 bases left between them. This CDR3 is 14 amino acids long. CDR3 in DNA: TGTGCCAGCAGCCCAATCTTATATGGAGGGAGAGCTTTCTTT. It translates to CASSPILYGGRAFF.

The chain couples TRBV6-2 or TRBV6-3 to TRBJ1-2; unclear D gene. Trimming shortened V by 2 bases and J by 4 bases, and 8 bases separated the two germline ends. Germline V gene sequence: CDR1 MNHEY, CDR2 SVGEGT. CDR3 length: 13 amino acids. The CDR3 DNA reads TGTGCCAGCAGTTACGGGGAGCGCTATGGCTACACCTTC. This encodes CASSYGERYGYTF.

The gene calls are TRBV29-1 and TRBJ1-4, with D uncertain. The germline V gene encodes CDR1 SQVTM and CDR2 ANQGSEA. The CDR3 length is 13 residues. V shed 0 bases and J shed 8 bases, with 10 bases lying between them. The CDR3: CSVEDRAREKLFF. In nucleotides, the CDR3 is TGCAGCGTTGAAGATCGCGCACGAGAAAAACTGTTTTTT.

The chain joins TRBV29-1 to TRBJ2-1; 7 nucleotides line up with TRBD1. After removal of 5 bases from V and 8 bases from J, the junction contained 9 bases not matched to a gene. The germline gives CDR1 SQVTM, CDR2 ANQGSEA. The CDR3 totals 13 residues. CDR3 in amino acids: CSVTRQGVYEQFF. The CDR3 region has the DNA TGCAGCGTTACAAGACAGGGAGTGTATGAGCAGTTCTTC.

This clone appeared a few times. This chain connects TRBV4-1 to TRBJ2-5; 11 bases fit TRBD2. The CDR3 loop spans 16 amino acids. The V and J ends lost 2 bases and 5 bases, in that order; junction bases with no gene match: 7. Germline V gene lookup returns CDR1 MGHRA and CDR2 YSYEKL. CDR3 protein: CASSQILAGGRETQYF. The DNA of the CDR3 is TGCGCCAGCAGCCAAATCCTAGCGGGAGGTCGGGAGACCCAGTACTTC.

V is TRBV18 and J is TRBJ2-5, with D possibly being TRBD1 (6 bases). The CDR3 totals 13 residues. Germline V gene lookup returns CDR1 KGHSH and CDR2 LQKENI. V was shortened by 2 bases and J by 6 bases, with 10 bases between the two germline ends. In nucleotides, the CDR3 is TGTGCCAGCTCACCAGGGCAGGGGAAGACCCAGTACTTC. Translated: CASSPGQGKTQYF.

This rearrangement joins TRBV30 to TRBJ1-2; D may be TRBD1 (5 bases). Trimming left V 0 bases short and J 5 bases short, with 22 bases between. The germline V gene has CDR1 GTSNPN and CDR2 SVGIG (reference sequence). This CDR3 has 17 residues. The CDR3 protein is CAWSVPVRGSGGYGYTF. The CDR3 DNA follows: TGTGCCTGGAGTGTACCCGTTCGGGGTAGCGGGGGTTATGGCTACACCTTC.

This chain connects TRBV29-1 to TRBJ2-3; TRBD1 matches 7 bases. Germline V gene lookup returns CDR1 SQVTM and CDR2 ANQGSEA. The CDR3 sequence is 13 residues long. J lost 7 bases, V lost 0 bases, and 4 bases had no gene match. The CDR3 is CSVEDPGGNTQYF. In DNA, the CDR3 is TGCAGCGTTGAAGATCCAGGGGGAAATACGCAGTATTTT.

This clone occurred a few times. V gene TRBV12-3 or TRBV12-4 combines with J gene TRBJ1-1; no clear D gene. Deletions cut 6 bases from V and 11 bases from J, with 13 bases between. The CDR3 runs to 11 residues. In DNA, the CDR3 is TGTGCCAGCAGCAGTTTTAACCCGGCTTTCTTT. Protein product: CASSSFNPAFF.

The CDR3 sequence: CASSQDRRGAQADTQYF. CDR3 coding DNA: TGCGCCAGCAGCCAAGACCGTCGGGGGGCGCAGGCAGATACGCAGTATTTT. This chain connects TRBV4-1 to TRBJ2-3, with D tentatively TRBD2 (7 bases). This CDR3 has 17 residues. V gave up 0 bases and J gave up 4 bases, with 17 bases separating them. Germline CDR1 and CDR2: MGHRA and YSYEKL.

This clone was recorded a few times. This sequence joins TRBV9 and TRBJ1-6, with a weak D call TRBD1 (5 bases). V gave up 0 bases and J gave up 7 bases, with 8 bases separating them. Germline CDR1 is SGDLS and CDR2 is YYNGEE. The length of the CDR3 is 14 residues. The CDR3 nucleotides read TGTGCCAGCAGCGTAGTGGACACCAATTCACCCCTCCACTTT. The encoded protein is CASSVVDTNSPLHF.